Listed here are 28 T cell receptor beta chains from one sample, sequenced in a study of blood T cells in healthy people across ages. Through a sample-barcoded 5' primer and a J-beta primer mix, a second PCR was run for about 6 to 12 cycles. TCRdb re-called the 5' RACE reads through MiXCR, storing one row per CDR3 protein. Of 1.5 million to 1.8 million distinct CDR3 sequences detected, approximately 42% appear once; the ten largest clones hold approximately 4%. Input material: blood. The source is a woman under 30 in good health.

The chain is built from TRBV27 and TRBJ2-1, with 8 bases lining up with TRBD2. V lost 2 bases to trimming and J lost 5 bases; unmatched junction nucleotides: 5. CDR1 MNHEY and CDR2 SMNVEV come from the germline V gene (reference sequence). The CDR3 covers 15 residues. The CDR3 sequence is CASSLTGGWNNEQFF. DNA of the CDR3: TGTGCCAGCAGTTTAACGGGAGGGTGGAACAATGAGCAGTTCTTC.

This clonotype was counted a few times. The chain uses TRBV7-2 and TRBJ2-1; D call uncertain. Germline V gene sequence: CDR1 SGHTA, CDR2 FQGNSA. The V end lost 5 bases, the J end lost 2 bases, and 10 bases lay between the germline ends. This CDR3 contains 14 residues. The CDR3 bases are TGTGCCAGCAGCCCCGGTTTTACCTACAATGAGCAGTTCTTC. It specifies CASSPGFTYNEQFF.

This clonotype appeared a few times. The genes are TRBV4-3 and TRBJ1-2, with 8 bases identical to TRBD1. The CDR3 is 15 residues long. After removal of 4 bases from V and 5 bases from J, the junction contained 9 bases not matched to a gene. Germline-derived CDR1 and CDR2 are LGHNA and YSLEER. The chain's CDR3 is CASSPLQGEVYGYTF. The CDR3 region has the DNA TGCGCCAGCAGCCCACTACAGGGGGAGGTATATGGCTACACCTTC.

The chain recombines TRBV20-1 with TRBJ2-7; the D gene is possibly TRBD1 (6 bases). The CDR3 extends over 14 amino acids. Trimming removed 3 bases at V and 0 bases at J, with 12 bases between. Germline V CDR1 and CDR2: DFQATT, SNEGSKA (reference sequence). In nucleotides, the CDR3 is TGCAGTGCTAGCGGGGACACCGGCTCCTACGAGCAGTACTTC. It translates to CSASGDTGSYEQYF.

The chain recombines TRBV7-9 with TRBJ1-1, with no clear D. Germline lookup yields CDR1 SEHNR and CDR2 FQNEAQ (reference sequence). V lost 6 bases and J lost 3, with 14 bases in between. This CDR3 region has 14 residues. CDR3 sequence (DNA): TGTGCCAGCAGTTCCGCTGGTGGGGACACTGAAGCTTTCTTT. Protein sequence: CASSSAGGDTEAFF.

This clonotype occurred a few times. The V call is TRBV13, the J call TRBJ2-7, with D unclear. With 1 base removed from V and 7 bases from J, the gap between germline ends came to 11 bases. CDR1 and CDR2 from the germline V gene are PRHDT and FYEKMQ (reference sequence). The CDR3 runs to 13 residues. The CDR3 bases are TGTGCCAGCAGCTTAGTTGGGGTACGAGAGCAGTACTTC. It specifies CASSLVGVREQYF.

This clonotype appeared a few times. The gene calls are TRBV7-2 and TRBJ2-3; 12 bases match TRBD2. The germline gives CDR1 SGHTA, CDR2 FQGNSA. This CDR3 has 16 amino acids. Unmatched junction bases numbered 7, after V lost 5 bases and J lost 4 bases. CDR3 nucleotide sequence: TGTGCCAGCAGCCTATCCGGGACTAGCGGGCCAGATACGCAGTATTTT. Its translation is CASSLSGTSGPDTQYF.

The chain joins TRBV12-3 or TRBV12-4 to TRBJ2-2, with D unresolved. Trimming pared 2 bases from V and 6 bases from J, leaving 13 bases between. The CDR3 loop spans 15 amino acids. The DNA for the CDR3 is TGTGCCAGCAGTTTATTAGGGCTCCCCCCCGGGGAGCTGTTTTTT. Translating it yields CASSLLGLPPGELFF.

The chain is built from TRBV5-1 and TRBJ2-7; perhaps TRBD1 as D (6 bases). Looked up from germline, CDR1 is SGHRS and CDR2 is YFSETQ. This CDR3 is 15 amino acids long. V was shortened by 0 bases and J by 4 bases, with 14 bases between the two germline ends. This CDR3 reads CASSLGTETSYEQYF. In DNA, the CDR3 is TGCGCCAGCAGCTTGGGGACAGAGACTTCTTACGAGCAGTACTTC.

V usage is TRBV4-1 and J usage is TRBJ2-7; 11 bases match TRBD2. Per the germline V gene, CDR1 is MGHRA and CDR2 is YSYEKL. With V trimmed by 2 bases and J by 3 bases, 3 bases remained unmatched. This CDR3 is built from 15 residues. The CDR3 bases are TGCGCCAGCAGCCAAACTACTAGCGGGGGCTACGAGCAGTACTTC. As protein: CASSQTTSGGYEQYF.

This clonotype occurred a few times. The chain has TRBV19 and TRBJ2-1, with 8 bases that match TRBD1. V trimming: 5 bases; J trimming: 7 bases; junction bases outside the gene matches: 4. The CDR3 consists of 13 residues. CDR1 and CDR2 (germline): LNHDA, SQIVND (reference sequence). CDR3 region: CASSLQGVNEQFF. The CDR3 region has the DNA TGTGCCAGTAGTCTACAGGGGGTGAATGAGCAGTTCTTC.

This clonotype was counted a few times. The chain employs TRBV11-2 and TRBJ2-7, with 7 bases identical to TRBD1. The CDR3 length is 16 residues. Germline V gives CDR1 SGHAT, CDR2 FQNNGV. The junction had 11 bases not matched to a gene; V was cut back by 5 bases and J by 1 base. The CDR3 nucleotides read TGTGCCAGCAGCAAACCTGGGACAGTGCCTTCCTACGAGCAGTACTTC. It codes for CASSKPGTVPSYEQYF.

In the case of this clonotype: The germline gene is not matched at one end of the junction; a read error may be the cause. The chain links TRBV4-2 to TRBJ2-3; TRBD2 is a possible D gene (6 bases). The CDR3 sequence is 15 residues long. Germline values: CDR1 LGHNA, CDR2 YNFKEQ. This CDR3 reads CAGSAGRPGADTQYF. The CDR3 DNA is TGTGCCGGCAGTGCAGGGCGGCCGGGAGCAGATACGCAGTATTTT.

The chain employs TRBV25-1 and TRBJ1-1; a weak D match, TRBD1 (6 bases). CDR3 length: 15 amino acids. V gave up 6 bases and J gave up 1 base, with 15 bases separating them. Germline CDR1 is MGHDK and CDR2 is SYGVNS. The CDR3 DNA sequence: TGTGCCAGCAGCGAAATGGGGGCTCGGAACACTGAAGCTTTCTTT. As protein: CASSEMGARNTEAFF.

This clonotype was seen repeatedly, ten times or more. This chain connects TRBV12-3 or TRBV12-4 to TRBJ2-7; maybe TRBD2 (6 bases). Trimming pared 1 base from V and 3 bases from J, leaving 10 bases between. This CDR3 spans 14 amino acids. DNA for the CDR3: TGTGCCAGCAGTTTAGGGGGGGTTGGCTACGAGCAGTACTTC. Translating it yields CASSLGGVGYEQYF.

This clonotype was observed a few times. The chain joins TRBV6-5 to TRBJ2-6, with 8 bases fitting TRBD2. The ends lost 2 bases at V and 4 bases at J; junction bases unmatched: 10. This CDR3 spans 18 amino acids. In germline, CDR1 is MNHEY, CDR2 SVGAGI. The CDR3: CASSYAGQGLGGANVLTF. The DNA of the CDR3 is TGTGCCAGCAGTTACGCGGGCCAGGGACTAGGAGGGGCCAACGTCCTGACTTTC.

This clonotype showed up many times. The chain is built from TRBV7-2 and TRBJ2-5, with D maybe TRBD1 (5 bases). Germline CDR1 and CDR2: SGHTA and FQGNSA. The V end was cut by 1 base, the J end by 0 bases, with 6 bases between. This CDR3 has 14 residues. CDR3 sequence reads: CASSLGTNQETQYF. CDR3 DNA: TGTGCCAGCAGCTTAGGGACAAACCAAGAGACCCAGTACTTC.

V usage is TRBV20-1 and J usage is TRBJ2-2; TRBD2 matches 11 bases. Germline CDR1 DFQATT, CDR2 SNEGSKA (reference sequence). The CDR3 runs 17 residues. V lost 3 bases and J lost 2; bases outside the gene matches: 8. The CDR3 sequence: CSARSLAGGGNTGELFF. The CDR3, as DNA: TGCAGTGCTAGGAGCCTAGCGGGAGGCGGAAACACCGGGGAGCTGTTTTTT.

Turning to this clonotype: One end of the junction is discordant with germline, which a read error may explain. This CDR3 is CATSEQGGYELYF. CDR3 DNA sequence: TGTGCCACCAGTGAACAGGGGGGCTACGAGCTGTACTTC. The V call is TRBV10-3, the J call TRBJ2-7; 8 nucleotides match TRBD1. There are 13 residues in the CDR3. Per the germline V gene, CDR1 is ENHRY and CDR2 is SYGVKD.

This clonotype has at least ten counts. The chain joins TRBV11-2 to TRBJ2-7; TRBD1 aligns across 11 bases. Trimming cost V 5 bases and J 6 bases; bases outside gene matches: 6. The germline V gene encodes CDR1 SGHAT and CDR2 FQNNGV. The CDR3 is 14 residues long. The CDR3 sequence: CASSGGQGAIEQYF. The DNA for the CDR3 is TGTGCCAGCAGCGGAGGACAGGGGGCAATCGAGCAGTACTTC.

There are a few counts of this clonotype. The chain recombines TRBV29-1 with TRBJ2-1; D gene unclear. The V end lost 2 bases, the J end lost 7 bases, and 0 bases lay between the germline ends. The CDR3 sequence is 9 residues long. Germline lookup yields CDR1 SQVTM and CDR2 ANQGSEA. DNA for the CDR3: TGCAGCGTTGAAAATGAGCAGTTCTTC. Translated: CSVENEQFF.

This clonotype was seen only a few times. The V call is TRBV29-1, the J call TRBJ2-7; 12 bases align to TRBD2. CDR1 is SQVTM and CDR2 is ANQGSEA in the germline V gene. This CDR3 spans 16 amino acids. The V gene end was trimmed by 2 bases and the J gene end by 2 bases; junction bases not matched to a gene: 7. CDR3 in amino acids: CSVEFRLAGGPYEQYF. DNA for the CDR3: TGCAGCGTTGAATTTCGTCTAGCGGGAGGGCCCTACGAGCAGTACTTC.

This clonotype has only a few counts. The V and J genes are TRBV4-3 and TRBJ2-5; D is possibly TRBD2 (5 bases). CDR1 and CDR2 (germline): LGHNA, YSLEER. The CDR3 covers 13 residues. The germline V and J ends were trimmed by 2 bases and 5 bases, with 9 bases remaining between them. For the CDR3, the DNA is TGCGCCAGCAGCCAAACTAGTCGGGAGACCCAGTACTTC. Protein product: CASSQTSRETQYF.

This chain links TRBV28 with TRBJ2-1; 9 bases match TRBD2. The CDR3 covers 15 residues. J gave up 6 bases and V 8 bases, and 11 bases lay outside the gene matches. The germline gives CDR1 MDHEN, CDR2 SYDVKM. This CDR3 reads CASFFAGGFPNEQFF. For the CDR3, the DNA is TGTGCCAGCTTTTTTGCGGGAGGGTTTCCCAATGAGCAGTTCTTC.

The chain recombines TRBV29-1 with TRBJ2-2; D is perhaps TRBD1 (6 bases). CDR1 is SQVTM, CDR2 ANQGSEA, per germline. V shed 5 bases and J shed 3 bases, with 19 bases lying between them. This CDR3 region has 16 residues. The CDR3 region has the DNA TGCAGCGTTCGTATCGGAGACTCAGGGGACACCGGGGAGCTGTTTTTT. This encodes CSVRIGDSGDTGELFF.

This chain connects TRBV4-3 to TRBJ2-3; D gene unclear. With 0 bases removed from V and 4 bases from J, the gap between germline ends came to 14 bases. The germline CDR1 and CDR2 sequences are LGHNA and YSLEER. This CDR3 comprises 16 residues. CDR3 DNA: TGCGCCAGCAGCCAAGATTTAGGCCTCACCGCAGATACGCAGTATTTT. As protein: CASSQDLGLTADTQYF.

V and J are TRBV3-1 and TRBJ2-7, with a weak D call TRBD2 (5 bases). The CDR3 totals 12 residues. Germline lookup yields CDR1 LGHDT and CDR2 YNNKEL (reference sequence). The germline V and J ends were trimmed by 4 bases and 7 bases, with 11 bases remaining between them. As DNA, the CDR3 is TGTGCCAGCAGCCCCCAAGGGAGAGAGCAGTACTTC. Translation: CASSPQGREQYF.

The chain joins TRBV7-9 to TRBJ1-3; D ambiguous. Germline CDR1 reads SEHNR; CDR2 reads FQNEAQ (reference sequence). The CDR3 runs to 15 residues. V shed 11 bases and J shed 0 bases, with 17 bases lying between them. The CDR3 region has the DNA TGTGCCTCCAGCTTAGGCCCAGTCTCTGGAAACACCATATATTTT. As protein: CASSLGPVSGNTIYF.